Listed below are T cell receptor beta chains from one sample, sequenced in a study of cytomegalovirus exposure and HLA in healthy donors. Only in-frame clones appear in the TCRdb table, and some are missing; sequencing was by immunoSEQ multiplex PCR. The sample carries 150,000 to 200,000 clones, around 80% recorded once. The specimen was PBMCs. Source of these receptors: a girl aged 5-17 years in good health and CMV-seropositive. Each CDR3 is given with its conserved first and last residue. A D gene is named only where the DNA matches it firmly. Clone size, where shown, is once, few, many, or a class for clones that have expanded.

CDR3nt: TGTGCCAGCACATTGGGGGCAGCTAACACCGGGGAGCTGTTTTTT
CDR3aa: CASTLGAANTGELFF
v_gene: TRBV2
abundance: -
j_gene: TRBJ2-2
d_gene: -

CDR3nt: TGTGCCAGCAGTGGGCTCAATGAGCAGTTCTTC
CDR3aa: CASSGLNEQFF
v_gene: TRBV13
abundance: -
j_gene: TRBJ2-1
d_gene: -

CDR3nt: TGTGCCAGCAGCGGCGAGCAGGGTAGCACTGAAGCTTTCTTT
CDR3aa: CASSGEQGSTEAFF
v_gene: TRBV7-8
abundance: few
j_gene: TRBJ1-1
d_gene: -

CDR3nt: TGTGCCAGCACTCGGGGCACCGGGGAGCTGTTTTTT
CDR3aa: CASTRGTGELFF
v_gene: TRBV6-5
abundance: -
j_gene: TRBJ2-2
d_gene: -

CDR3nt: TGTGCCACCAGCAGAGATTTGGGTTTTTCGGGACAGGGCGGGAAAAAACTGTTTTTT
CDR3aa: CATSRDLGFSGQGGKKLFF
v_gene: TRBV15
abundance: -
j_gene: TRBJ1-4
d_gene: TRBD1

CDR3nt: TGTGCCTGGAGTGTACAGTTGAGATCCTCCGGCTACACCTTC
CDR3aa: CAWSVQLRSSGYTF
v_gene: TRBV30
abundance: -
j_gene: TRBJ1-2
d_gene: -

CDR3nt: TGCGCCAGCAGCCAGTCAGCGGGTATAATCGCAGATACGCAGTATTTT
CDR3aa: CASSQSAGIIADTQYF
v_gene: TRBV4-1
abundance: -
j_gene: TRBJ2-3
d_gene: -

CDR3nt: TGCAGCGCCGCGGGGGGACGCGGCACTGAAGCTTTCTTT
CDR3aa: CSAAGGRGTEAFF
v_gene: TRBV29-1
abundance: -
j_gene: TRBJ1-1
d_gene: -

CDR3nt: TGTGCCAGTAGTACCCAGGGACAGGGTGTCTATGGCTACACCTTC
CDR3aa: CASSTQGQGVYGYTF
v_gene: TRBV19
abundance: -
j_gene: TRBJ1-2
d_gene: TRBD1

CDR3nt: TGTGCCAGCAGCCTAGACAGACTAGCGGGAGGCCCCATGGCCCAGTACTTC
CDR3aa: CASSLDRLAGGPMAQYF
v_gene: TRBV13
abundance: -
j_gene: TRBJ2-5
d_gene: TRBD2

CDR3nt: TGCGCCAGCAGACGGGACAGGGGCTCCAATGAGCAGTTCTTC
CDR3aa: CASRRDRGSNEQFF
v_gene: TRBV10-1
abundance: -
j_gene: TRBJ2-1
d_gene: TRBD1

CDR3nt: TGCAGCGTGGGGGGCGGGAGCTACAATGAGCAGTTCTTC
CDR3aa: CSVGGGSYNEQFF
v_gene: TRBV29-1
abundance: -
j_gene: TRBJ2-1
d_gene: -

CDR3nt: TGTGCCAGCAGCTCATTAGCGCTTAGCACAGATACGCAGTATTTT
CDR3aa: CASSSLALSTDTQYF
v_gene: TRBV7-3
abundance: -
j_gene: TRBJ2-3
d_gene: -

CDR3nt: TGTGCCACCGCGGTGCGGGTGGGTAGCACAGATACGCAGTATTTT
CDR3aa: CATAVRVGSTDTQYF
v_gene: TRBV7-8
abundance: -
j_gene: TRBJ2-3
d_gene: -

CDR3nt: TGTGCCAGCAGTGGAGGGAGGTTCACAGATACGCAGTATTTT
CDR3aa: CASSGGRFTDTQYF
v_gene: TRBV2
abundance: -
j_gene: TRBJ2-3
d_gene: -

CDR3nt: TGTGCCAGCAGCTGGACAGGGAGAGCCTACGAGCAGTACTTC
CDR3aa: CASSWTGRAYEQYF
v_gene: TRBV27
abundance: -
j_gene: TRBJ2-7
d_gene: TRBD1

CDR3nt: TGTGCTTCACAGGGTGACACATCCTACGAGCAGTACTTC
CDR3aa: CASQGDTSYEQYF
v_gene: TRBV12-5
abundance: -
j_gene: TRBJ2-7
d_gene: -

CDR3nt: TGTGCCAGCAGCGGAGAGAACCCCTACGAGCAGTACTTC
CDR3aa: CASSGENPYEQYF
v_gene: TRBV9
abundance: -
j_gene: TRBJ2-7
d_gene: -

CDR3nt: TGTGCCAGCAGTCCTCTACAACATTCCGGGACAGGGGGCAATGACGAGCAGTACTTC
CDR3aa: CASSPLQHSGTGGNDEQYF
v_gene: TRBV28
abundance: few
j_gene: TRBJ2-7
d_gene: TRBD1

CDR3nt: TGTGCCAGCAGCTCGGGACTAGCGCGGAACACCGGGGAGCTGTTTTTT
CDR3aa: CASSSGLARNTGELFF
v_gene: TRBV7-8
abundance: few
j_gene: TRBJ2-2
d_gene: TRBD2

CDR3nt: TGTGCCAGCAGGTATCAGGGGTTGCACTATGGCTACACCTTC
CDR3aa: CASRYQGLHYGYTF
v_gene: TRBV28
abundance: -
j_gene: TRBJ1-2
d_gene: -

CDR3nt: TGCGCCAGCAGTGCCGCAGATACGCAGTATTTT
CDR3aa: CASSAADTQYF
v_gene: TRBV10-1
abundance: -
j_gene: TRBJ2-3
d_gene: -

CDR3nt: TGCACCAGCAGCCGCCCCGGCCTAGCGGAATACACAGATACGCAGTATTTT
CDR3aa: CTSSRPGLAEYTDTQYF
v_gene: TRBV1
abundance: -
j_gene: TRBJ2-3
d_gene: -

CDR3nt: TGTGCCAGCGGGACAGGTACCTACGAGCAGTACTTC
CDR3aa: CASGTGTYEQYF
v_gene: TRBV27
abundance: once
j_gene: TRBJ2-7
d_gene: TRBD1

CDR3nt: TGTGCCAGCAGTTCTTTGGGCAGTCTCTCCTACGAGCAGTACTTC
CDR3aa: CASSSLGSLSYEQYF
v_gene: TRBV6-1
abundance: -
j_gene: TRBJ2-7
d_gene: -

CDR3nt: TGCAGCTTCAGAAAAAAAACCTATGGCTACACCTTC
CDR3aa: CSFRKKTYGYTF
v_gene: TRBV29-1
abundance: few
j_gene: TRBJ1-2
d_gene: -

CDR3nt: TGTGCCAGCAGTAAAGGGCTCCAGAACACCGGGGAGCTGTTTTTT
CDR3aa: CASSKGLQNTGELFF
v_gene: TRBV2
abundance: -
j_gene: TRBJ2-2
d_gene: -

CDR3nt: TGTGCCAGCTCACCCCAGACAGAGAACACTGAAGCTTTCTTT
CDR3aa: CASSPQTENTEAFF
v_gene: TRBV18
abundance: -
j_gene: TRBJ1-1
d_gene: -

CDR3nt: TGTGCCAGCAGCGTAGTCAGCGGGAGGGCTCTGGGGAATGAGCAGTTCTTC
CDR3aa: CASSVVSGRALGNEQFF
v_gene: TRBV9
abundance: few
j_gene: TRBJ2-1
d_gene: TRBD2

CDR3nt: TGTGCCAGCTCACCGACCGGGACAGGGTTTTTTCAATTCAACACTGAAGCTTTCTTT
CDR3aa: CASSPTGTGFFQFNTEAFF
v_gene: TRBV18
abundance: -
j_gene: TRBJ1-1
d_gene: TRBD1

CDR3nt: TGCGCCAGCAGCCCGAGCCCCGGACAGAAAAGGAACACTGAAGCTTTCTTT
CDR3aa: CASSPSPGQKRNTEAFF
v_gene: TRBV5-1
abundance: -
j_gene: TRBJ1-1
d_gene: -

CDR3nt: TGTGCCAGCAGTGTCTCACAGGGTTCTGGAAACACCATATATTTT
CDR3aa: CASSVSQGSGNTIYF
v_gene: TRBV6-1
abundance: -
j_gene: TRBJ1-3
d_gene: -

CDR3nt: TGTGCCAGCAGTTTATTTGGGAGGGGCGGGAACACTGAAGCTTTCTTT
CDR3aa: CASSLFGRGGNTEAFF
v_gene: TRBV28
abundance: -
j_gene: TRBJ1-1
d_gene: -

CDR3nt: TGTGCCAGCAGCGAAGCCGGGTGGAACAATGAGCAGTTCTTC
CDR3aa: CASSEAGWNNEQFF
v_gene: TRBV7-2
abundance: -
j_gene: TRBJ2-1
d_gene: -

CDR3nt: TGTGCCAGCAGCCTAGGGACAGGGAATTCCTACGAGCAGTACTTC
CDR3aa: CASSLGTGNSYEQYF
v_gene: TRBV5-5
abundance: medium-sized
j_gene: TRBJ2-7
d_gene: TRBD1

CDR3nt: TGTGCCAGCAGTTTAACAGGGGGCGCCTACGAGCAGTACTTC
CDR3aa: CASSLTGGAYEQYF
v_gene: TRBV27
abundance: -
j_gene: TRBJ2-7
d_gene: TRBD1

CDR3nt: TGTGCCAGCAGTGATACCGGGTGGGGAAACACCATATATTTT
CDR3aa: CASSDTGWGNTIYF
v_gene: TRBV2
abundance: -
j_gene: TRBJ1-3
d_gene: -

CDR3nt: TGTGCCAGCAGTGAGGGGGCTTTCTCTGGAAACACCATATATTTT
CDR3aa: CASSEGAFSGNTIYF
v_gene: TRBV6-1
abundance: -
j_gene: TRBJ1-3
d_gene: -

CDR3nt: TGTGCCAGCAGTGAACGACAGGGTTCTAGCACAGATACGCAGTATTTT
CDR3aa: CASSERQGSSTDTQYF
v_gene: TRBV25-1
abundance: -
j_gene: TRBJ2-3
d_gene: TRBD1

CDR3nt: TGTGCCAGCAGCATAGCGGGGGATAACACCGGGGAGCTGTTTTTT
CDR3aa: CASSIAGDNTGELFF
v_gene: TRBV5-6
abundance: -
j_gene: TRBJ2-2
d_gene: TRBD2

CDR3nt: TGTGCCAGCAGCTTAGCGGGTCGCACAGATACGCAGTATTTT
CDR3aa: CASSLAGRTDTQYF
v_gene: TRBV5-5
abundance: -
j_gene: TRBJ2-3
d_gene: -

CDR3nt: TGTGCCGGCCGGGACAGGGACCACGAGCAGTACTTC
CDR3aa: CAGRDRDHEQYF
v_gene: TRBV2
abundance: few
j_gene: TRBJ2-7
d_gene: TRBD1